Listed below are T cell receptor beta chains from one sample, sequenced in a study of blood T cells in healthy people across ages. MiXCR, applied by TCRdb to the 5' RACE reads, yields one record per CDR3 protein. Among about 1 million distinct CDR3 sequences listed, over 35% were seen once. Sequences were obtained from blood. Receptor source: a woman aged 60-70 years in good health. Each CDR3 is given with its conserved first and last residue. Each record gives: D gene, clone size, V gene, J gene, CDR3 DNA, CDR3 protein. A D gene is named only where the DNA matches it firmly. For some rows the clone size is stated as once, few or many, or as a class when expanded; others skip it.

>TRBD2|NA|TRBV11-2|TRBJ2-1
TGTGCCAGCAGCTCCAAGCGGGAGCGCCGGCTTGAGCAGTTCTTC
CASSSKRERRLEQFF
>TRBD1|NA|TRBV4-1|TRBJ2-7
TGCGCCAGCAGCCCCCCCGGGACAGGGTCTAACGAGCAGTACTTC
CASSPPGTGSNEQYF
>NA|NA|TRBV18|TRBJ2-7
TGTGCCAGCTCAAAGACAGACTCCTACGAGCAGTACTTC
CASSKTDSYEQYF
>NA|NA|TRBV6-2/TRBV6-3|TRBJ1-2
TGTGCCAGCAGTTCCGGACGGGTTAACTATGGCTACACCTTC
CASSSGRVNYGYTF
>NA|NA|TRBV29-1|TRBJ2-7
TGCAGCGCCCGATGGACGGACTACGAGCAGTACTTC
CSARWTDYEQYF
>TRBD2|few|TRBV24-1|TRBJ2-1
TGTGCCACCAGTGACCCGACAGGGACTAGCGGGAGGTACTCCTACAATGAGCAGTTCTTC
CATSDPTGTSGRYSYNEQFF
>NA|NA|TRBV29-1|TRBJ1-2
TGCAGCAGTCATGTCCCAGGGGCGCATGGCTACACCTTC
CSSHVPGAHGYTF
>NA|NA|TRBV7-2|TRBJ1-1
TGTGCCAGCAGCTTAGAGACCGCAGCTTTCTTT
CASSLETAAFF
>NA|many|TRBV18|TRBJ2-7
TGTGCCAGCTCGCCTCTGGGAGGCTACGAGCAGTACTTC
CASSPLGGYEQYF
>TRBD1|few|TRBV29-1|TRBJ1-2
TGCAGCGTTGATGCAGGGGGCTATGGCTACACCTTC
CSVDAGGYGYTF
>NA|NA|TRBV6-5|TRBJ2-6
TGTGCCAGCAGTTATGAGAGCTCTGGGGCCAACGTCCTGACTTTC
CASSYESSGANVLTF
>NA|NA|TRBV27|TRBJ2-2
TGTGCCAGCAGTTTTAACGAGGGCACCGGGGAGCTGTTTTTT
CASSFNEGTGELFF
>NA|NA|TRBV10-1|TRBJ2-7
TGCGCCAGCAGTGATACAGGGACGGAGGAGCAGTACTTC
CASSDTGTEEQYF
>NA|NA|TRBV14|TRBJ2-7
TGTGCCAGCAGCCAAGATACTAGAGGGGGGTACGAGCAGTACTTC
CASSQDTRGGYEQYF
>NA|few|TRBV11-2|TRBJ2-7
TGTGCCAGCAGCCTCACCCGGAGGGTCTACGAGCAGTACTTC
CASSLTRRVYEQYF
>TRBD2|NA|TRBV7-9|TRBJ2-1
TGTGCCAGCAGGCGAGAAGCGGGAGGGACCTACAATGAGCAGTTCTTC
CASRREAGGTYNEQFF
>TRBD1|NA|TRBV27|TRBJ2-7
TGTGCCAGCAGTTCCGCCCCCGGGACAGGGTGGATCGAGCAGTACTTC
CASSSAPGTGWIEQYF
>TRBD2|NA|TRBV11-3|TRBJ2-1
TGTGCCAGCAGCTTAGATCTGGGACTAGCGGGACCGACTTCCTACAATGAGCAGTTCTTC
CASSLDLGLAGPTSYNEQFF
>TRBD2|NA|TRBV7-6|TRBJ2-7
TGTGCCAGCAGCTTAGCGACTAGCCCCTACTCCTACGAGCAGTACTTC
CASSLATSPYSYEQYF
>NA|once|TRBV27|TRBJ1-2
TGTGCCAGCGGGTCCGGGTATGGCTACACCTTC
CASGSGYGYTF
>NA|NA|TRBV10-3|TRBJ2-4
TGTGCCATCAAGAATGTGTACTTC
CAIKNVYF
>TRBD2|NA|TRBV12-3/TRBV12-4|TRBJ2-1
TGTGCCAGCAGACCGGGACTAGAATTTGGTGAGCAGTTCTTC
CASRPGLEFGEQFF
>NA|NA|TRBV3-1|TRBJ1-6
TGTGCCAGCAGCCAAGTAGGGGTTAATTCACCCCTCCACTTT
CASSQVGVNSPLHF
>NA|NA|TRBV4-1|TRBJ1-1
TGCGCCAGCAGCCAAGATCATGGGACATGGGACACTGAAGCTTTCTTT
CASSQDHGTWDTEAFF
>NA|NA|TRBV9|TRBJ2-5
TGTGCCAGCCTTCGGACAGCCCAAGAGACCCAGTACTTC
CASLRTAQETQYF
>TRBD2|NA|TRBV6-1|TRBJ2-1
TGTGCCAGCAATATGGAAACAGGACTAGCGGGAGAGCAGTTCTTC
CASNMETGLAGEQFF
>NA|NA|TRBV29-1|TRBJ2-3
TGCAGCGTTCTAAGGGGGGAGACAGATACGCAGTATTTT
CSVLRGETDTQYF
>TRBD1|NA|TRBV7-8|TRBJ1-1
TGTGCCAGCAGCTTAGGGGACAGGGAAGCTGAAGCTTTCTTT
CASSLGDREAEAFF
>NA|NA|TRBV19|TRBJ2-5
TGTGCCAGTGGACTAGGGGGAGGAACAGAGACCCAGTACTTC
CASGLGGGTETQYF
>NA|NA|TRBV7-9|TRBJ1-6
TGTGCCAGCACATCCCGGGATCAGTCGGTTTCACCCCTCCACTTT
CASTSRDQSVSPLHF
>NA|few|TRBV25-1|TRBJ1-2
TGTGCCAGCAGTGAATACACAGCAGCTTATGGCTACACCTTC
CASSEYTAAYGYTF
>NA|NA|TRBV20-1|TRBJ2-5
TGCAGTGCTTTACTCGGAGAGACCCAGTACTTC
CSALLGETQYF
>TRBD1|few|TRBV4-2|TRBJ1-5
TGTGCCAGCAGCCAAGGGACAGGGTACAATCAGCCCCAGCATTTT
CASSQGTGYNQPQHF
>NA|NA|TRBV20-1|TRBJ2-1
TGCAGTGCTAGAGATTACGAGCGGCGGGATGAGATCTACAATGAGCAGTTCTTC
CSARDYERRDEIYNEQFF
>TRBD1|few|TRBV5-1|TRBJ2-5
TGCGCCAGCGGATCGACGGGACAGACCCAAGAGACCCAGTACTTC
CASGSTGQTQETQYF
>NA|NA|TRBV5-1|TRBJ2-3
TGCGCCAGCAGCTCCATGGAGGGCACAGATACGCAGTATTTT
CASSSMEGTDTQYF
>NA|few|TRBV7-2|TRBJ2-5
TGTGCCAGCAGCTCTACATCGGTGGGAACCCAGTACTTC
CASSSTSVGTQYF
>TRBD1|few|TRBV28|TRBJ1-2
TGTGCCAGCAGGCCACCGGGACAGTACTATGGCTACACCTTC
CASRPPGQYYGYTF
>NA|many|TRBV20-1|TRBJ2-1
TGCAGTGCGCCCGGGGAGATATCCTACAATGAGCAGTTCTTC
CSAPGEISYNEQFF
>NA|many|TRBV25-1|TRBJ1-6
TGTGCCAGCAGTGATTCGTCAGGGAGACGTTCACCCCTCCACTTT
CASSDSSGRRSPLHF
>NA|NA|TRBV5-1|TRBJ1-4
TGCGCCAGCAGCTTGGAATCCCCAGCAACTAATGAAAAACTGTTTTTT
CASSLESPATNEKLFF
>TRBD2|NA|TRBV9|TRBJ2-1
TGTGCCAGCAGCGGTAGCGGGAGTAGCCCAAGGGAGCAGTTCTTC
CASSGSGSSPREQFF